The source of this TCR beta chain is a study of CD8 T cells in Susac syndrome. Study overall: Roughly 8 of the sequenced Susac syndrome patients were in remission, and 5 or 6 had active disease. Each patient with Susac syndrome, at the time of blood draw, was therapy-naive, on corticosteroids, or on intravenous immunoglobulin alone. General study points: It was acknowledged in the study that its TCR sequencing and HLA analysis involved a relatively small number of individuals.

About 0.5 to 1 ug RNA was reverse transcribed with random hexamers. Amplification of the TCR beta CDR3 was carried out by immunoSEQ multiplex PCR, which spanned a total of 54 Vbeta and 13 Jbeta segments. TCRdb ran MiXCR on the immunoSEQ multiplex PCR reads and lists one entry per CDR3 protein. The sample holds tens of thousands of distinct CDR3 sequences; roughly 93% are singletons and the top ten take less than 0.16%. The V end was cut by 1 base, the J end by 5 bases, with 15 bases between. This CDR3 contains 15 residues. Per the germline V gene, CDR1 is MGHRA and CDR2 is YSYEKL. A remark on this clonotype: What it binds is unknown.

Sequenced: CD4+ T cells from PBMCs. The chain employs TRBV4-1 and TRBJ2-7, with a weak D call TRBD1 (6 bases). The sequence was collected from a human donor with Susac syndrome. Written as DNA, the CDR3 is TGCGCCAGCAGCCAAGTCCAGGGGTTCACAGACGAGCAGTACTTC. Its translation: CASSQVQGFTDEQYF.